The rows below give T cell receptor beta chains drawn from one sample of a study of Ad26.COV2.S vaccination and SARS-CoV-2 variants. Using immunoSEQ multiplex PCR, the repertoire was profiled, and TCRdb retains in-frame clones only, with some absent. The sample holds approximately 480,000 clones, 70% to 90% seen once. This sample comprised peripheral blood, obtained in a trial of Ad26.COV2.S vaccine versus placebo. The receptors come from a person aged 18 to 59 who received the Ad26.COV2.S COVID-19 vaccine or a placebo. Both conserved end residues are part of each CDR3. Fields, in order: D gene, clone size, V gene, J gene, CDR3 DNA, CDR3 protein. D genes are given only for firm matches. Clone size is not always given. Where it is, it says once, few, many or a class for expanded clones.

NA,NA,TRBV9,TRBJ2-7,TGTGCCAGCAGCGTAGGGCAGCACCCCTACGAGCAGTACTTC,CASSVGQHPYEQYF
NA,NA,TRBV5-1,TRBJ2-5,TGCGCCAGCAGCTTGCCTGGTGGGATGTGGACCCAGTACTTC,CASSLPGGMWTQYF
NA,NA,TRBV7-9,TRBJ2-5,TGTGCCAGCAGCCCAAATCTACAGGTTCAAGAGACCCAGTACTTC,CASSPNLQVQETQYF
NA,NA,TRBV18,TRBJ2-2,TGTGCCAGCTCACCACAGCAAGCGAACACCGGGGAGCTGTTTTTT,CASSPQQANTGELFF
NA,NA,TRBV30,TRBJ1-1,TGTGCCTGGAGTATACAGCTGAACACTGAAGCTTTCTTT,CAWSIQLNTEAFF
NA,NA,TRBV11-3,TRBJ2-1,TGTGCCAGCAGCTTATACGGGGAATCTGAGCAGTTCTTC,CASSLYGESEQFF
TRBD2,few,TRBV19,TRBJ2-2,TGTGCCAGTAGTCCCGGACTAGCGGGAGTCACCGGGGAGCTGTTTTTT,CASSPGLAGVTGELFF
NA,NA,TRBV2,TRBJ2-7,TGTGCCAGCAGCCGGGAGAGCAGCCCTCCCTACGAGCAGTACTTC,CASSRESSPPYEQYF
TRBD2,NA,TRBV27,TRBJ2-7,TGTGCCAGCAGTCCCCGGGAGCGGGAGGTTCCAAACGAGCAGTACTTC,CASSPREREVPNEQYF
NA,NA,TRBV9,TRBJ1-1,TGTGCCAGCAGCGTATATGGAAAGAACACTGAAGCTTTCTTT,CASSVYGKNTEAFF
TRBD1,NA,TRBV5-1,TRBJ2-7,TGCGCCAGCAGCTTGGCCTCACAGGGGGTTTGGCAGCCGCGGGAGCAGTACTTC,CASSLASQGVWQPREQYF
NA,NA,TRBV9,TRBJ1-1,TGTGCCAGCAGCGTCGGGGGATGGGACACTGAAGCTTTCTTT,CASSVGGWDTEAFF
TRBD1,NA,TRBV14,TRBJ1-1,TGTGCCAGCAGCCAAACGACAGGGGGTAACACTGAAGCTTTCTTT,CASSQTTGGNTEAFF
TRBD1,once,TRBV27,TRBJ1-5,TGTGCCAGCAGTTCACACAAACCAGGGGGCTGGGGCAATCAGCCCCAGCATTTT,CASSSHKPGGWGNQPQHF
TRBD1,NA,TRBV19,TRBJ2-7,TGTGCCAGTAGTACCGGACAGGTCTACGAGCAGTACTTC,CASSTGQVYEQYF
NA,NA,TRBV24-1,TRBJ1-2,TGTGCCACCAGTGACCCTACAGGGTTCGGCGGCTACACCTTC,CATSDPTGFGGYTF
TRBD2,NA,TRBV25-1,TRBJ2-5,TGTGCCAGCAGTGGGGCGGGAGGGGAGGAGACCCAGTACTTC,CASSGAGGEETQYF
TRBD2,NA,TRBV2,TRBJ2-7,TGTGCCAGCACTAGCGGAGGACCCGGGGAGCAGTACTTC,CASTSGGPGEQYF
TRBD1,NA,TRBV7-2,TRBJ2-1,TGTGCCAGCAGCTCAAATATTGGACAGGGGGCGAGTGAGCAGTTCTTC,CASSSNIGQGASEQFF
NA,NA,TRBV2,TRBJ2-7,TGTGCCAGCAGTTACTCCGGGAACGAGCAGTACTTC,CASSYSGNEQYF
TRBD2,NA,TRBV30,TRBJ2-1,TGTGCCTGGTCCCGGGGGGGGGACTACAATGAGCAGTTCTTC,CAWSRGGDYNEQFF
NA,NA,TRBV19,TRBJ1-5,TGTGCCAGTAAAACGAGGGAAGCGGGCTATCAGCCCCAGCATTTT,CASKTREAGYQPQHF
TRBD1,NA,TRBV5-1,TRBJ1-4,TGCGCCAGCAGCTTGGGGGACAGGGCAACTAATGAAAAACTGTTTTTT,CASSLGDRATNEKLFF
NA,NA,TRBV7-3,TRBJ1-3,TGTGCCAGCAGCTTAAATGCGGGAAACACCATATATTTT,CASSLNAGNTIYF
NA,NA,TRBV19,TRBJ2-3,TGTGCCAGTAGCCCCGGGCGGGACACAGATACGCAGTATTTT,CASSPGRDTDTQYF
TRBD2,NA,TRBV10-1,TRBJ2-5,TGCGCCACCAATAGCGGGAGGGGCCAAGAGACCCAGTACTTC,CATNSGRGQETQYF
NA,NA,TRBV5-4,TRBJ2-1,TGTGCCAGCAGCTTGACCCTGTACGATGAGCAGTTCTTC,CASSLTLYDEQFF
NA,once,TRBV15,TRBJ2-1,TGTGCCACCAGCAGGGAAGTTGGTGAGCAGTTCTTC,CATSREVGEQFF
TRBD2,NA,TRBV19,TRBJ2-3,TGTGCCAGTAGTATTGGCCTAGCGGGGGGAGCTAGCACAGATACGCAGTATTTT,CASSIGLAGGASTDTQYF
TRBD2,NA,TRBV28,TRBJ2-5,TGTGCCAGCAGTTTATTGGGGGAGGGAGGAGAGACCCAGTACTTC,CASSLLGEGGETQYF
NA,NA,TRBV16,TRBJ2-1,TGTGCCAGCAGCCCCCAACTAGGGGGAGGTGAGCAGTTCTTC,CASSPQLGGGEQFF
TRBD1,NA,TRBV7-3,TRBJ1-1,TGTGCCAGCAGCTTACCGGGACAGCTTAACACTGAAGCTTTCTTT,CASSLPGQLNTEAFF
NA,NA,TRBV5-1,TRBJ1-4,TGCGCCAGCAGCTTGGGGTTATGGGGGACGAATCGCGCAGATGAAAAACTGTTTTTT,CASSLGLWGTNRADEKLFF
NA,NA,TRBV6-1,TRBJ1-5,TGTGCCAGCAGTGAACTCCGGGGTTGGGGCAATCAGCCCCAGCATTTT,CASSELRGWGNQPQHF
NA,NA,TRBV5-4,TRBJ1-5,TGTGCCAGCACATCAGGCAGGGATCAGCCCCAGCATTTT,CASTSGRDQPQHF
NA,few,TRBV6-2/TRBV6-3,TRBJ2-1,TGTGCCAGCAGTCCACCGGGACTCCTCCGGCCAAATGAGCAGTTCTTC,CASSPPGLLRPNEQFF
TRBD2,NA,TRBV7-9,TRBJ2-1,TGTGCCAGCAGTCCACTACTAGCGGGAGGGGGCAATGAGCAGTTCTTC,CASSPLLAGGGNEQFF
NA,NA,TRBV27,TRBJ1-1,TGTGCCAGCAGTTTACCGAGTGCCTGGGCGTCTGACGACACTGAAGCTTTCTTT,CASSLPSAWASDDTEAFF
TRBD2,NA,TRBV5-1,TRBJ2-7,TGCGCCAGCAGCCTACTAGCGGGTAACTCCTACGAGCAGTACTTC,CASSLLAGNSYEQYF
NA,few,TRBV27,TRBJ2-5,TGTGCCAGCAGTTTAGGTTTAGGCCCGGGGCAAGAGACCCAGTACTTC,CASSLGLGPGQETQYF
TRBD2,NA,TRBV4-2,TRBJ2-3,TGTGCCAGCAGCCCTGGGACTAGCGAACGCACAGATACGCAGTATTTT,CASSPGTSERTDTQYF
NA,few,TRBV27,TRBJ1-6,TGTGCCAGCAGTTTATTGGTATCGGGAGATTCACCCCTCCACTTT,CASSLLVSGDSPLHF
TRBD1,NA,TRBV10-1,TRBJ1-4,TGCGCCAGCCGGCGGACAGGGGGTAATGAAAAACTGTTTTTT,CASRRTGGNEKLFF
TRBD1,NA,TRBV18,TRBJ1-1,TGTGCCAGCTCACCACCCAAGACAGGGGTGGGATTCCTGAACACTGAAGCTTTCTTT,CASSPPKTGVGFLNTEAFF
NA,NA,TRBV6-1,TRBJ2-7,TGTGCCAGCAGTGAAGCGCTGAGGGGCTACGAGCAGTACTTC,CASSEALRGYEQYF
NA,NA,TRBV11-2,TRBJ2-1,TGTGCCAGCAGCCCCCGACAGCCGGGACCAGCACGCGATGAGCAGTTCTTC,CASSPRQPGPARDEQFF
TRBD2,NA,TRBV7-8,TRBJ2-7,TGTGCCAGCAGCTTGCTAGCGGGGGGCGAGCAGTACTTC,CASSLLAGGEQYF
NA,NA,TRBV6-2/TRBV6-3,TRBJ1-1,TGTGCCAGCAGTTACTCTGGGAAGAACACTGAAGCTTTCTTT,CASSYSGKNTEAFF
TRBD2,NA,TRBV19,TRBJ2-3,TGTGCCAGTAGTATCGGGAGGGGCGATACGCAGTATTTT,CASSIGRGDTQYF
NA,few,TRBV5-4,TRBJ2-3,TGTGCCAGCACCACCTTGGGGGTAGACACGCAGTATTTT,CASTTLGVDTQYF
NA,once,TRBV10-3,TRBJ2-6,TGTGCCATCAGTGGACAGTTTTCTGGGGCCAACGTCCTGACTTTC,CAISGQFSGANVLTF
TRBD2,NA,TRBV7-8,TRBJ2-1,TGTGCCAGCAGCTCGAGGACTAGCGGGAGCGAAAGCGAGCAGTTCTTC,CASSSRTSGSESEQFF
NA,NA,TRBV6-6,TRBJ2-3,TGTGCCAGCAGTCCGGAGTCGGGGGAGATTGTGGAGGCGCAGTATTTT,CASSPESGEIVEAQYF